Listed below are T cell receptor beta chains from one sample, sequenced in a study of T cell responses to AZD1222 COVID-19 vaccine. Assay: immunoSEQ multiplex PCR; the TCRdb copy retains only in-frame clones and omits some. The data show 110,000 or so clones, with more than 75% seen just once and 2.5% to 3% held by the top ten. The material was peripheral blood, obtained on day 0 of AZD1222 vaccination. The receptors were sampled from an adult in good health. CDR3s include the opening cysteine and the closing phenylalanine or tryptophan.

CDR3 protein: CASSLGDDAEAFF; V gene: TRBV11-2; J gene: TRBJ1-1
CDR3 protein: CASSIRGFVGYTF; V gene: TRBV19; J gene: TRBJ1-2
CDR3 protein: CASSALGGNTEAFF; V gene: TRBV5-1; J gene: TRBJ1-1
CDR3 protein: CASSPGLNSYNEQFF; V gene: TRBV5-4; J gene: TRBJ2-1
CDR3 protein: CASSRTARSDEQFF; V gene: TRBV10-2; J gene: TRBJ2-1
CDR3 protein: CSASNLEFDGYTF; V gene: TRBV20-1; J gene: TRBJ1-2
CDR3 protein: CASSLAGVEETQYF; V gene: TRBV7-2; J gene: TRBJ2-5
CDR3 protein: CASSPTAPRGQPQHF; V gene: TRBV18; J gene: TRBJ1-5
CDR3 protein: CASSYSGGASDTQYF; V gene: TRBV6-5; J gene: TRBJ2-3
CDR3 protein: CASTQGWDYGYTF; V gene: TRBV10-2; J gene: TRBJ1-2
CDR3 protein: CASADPNAPYEQYF; V gene: TRBV10-2; J gene: TRBJ2-7
CDR3 protein: CATSDLTSNQPQHF; V gene: TRBV24-1; J gene: TRBJ1-5
CDR3 protein: CASARERNYGYTF; V gene: TRBV5-8; J gene: TRBJ1-2
CDR3 protein: CASSDKASYNEQFF; V gene: TRBV9; J gene: TRBJ2-1
CDR3 protein: CASSSQGQTYNEQFF; V gene: TRBV11-3; J gene: TRBJ2-1
CDR3 protein: CASSQGEHSDQPQHF; V gene: TRBV5-1; J gene: TRBJ1-5
CDR3 protein: CSARSRRDAFF; V gene: TRBV20-1; J gene: TRBJ1-1
CDR3 protein: CASRARSGQPNTEAFF; V gene: TRBV7-3; J gene: TRBJ1-1
CDR3 protein: CASKGGSSGNTIYF; V gene: TRBV5-1; J gene: TRBJ1-3
CDR3 protein: CASSLGLAGVHSYNEQFF; V gene: TRBV7-8; J gene: TRBJ2-1
CDR3 protein: CASSGLADAYNEQFF; V gene: TRBV19; J gene: TRBJ2-1
CDR3 protein: CASSYSGPKREKLFF; V gene: TRBV6-6; J gene: TRBJ1-4
CDR3 protein: CASSPHTGELFF; V gene: TRBV3-1/TRBV3-2; J gene: TRBJ2-2
CDR3 protein: CASSIGLNQPQHF; V gene: TRBV2; J gene: TRBJ1-5
CDR3 protein: CASSQDWRVNEQFF; V gene: TRBV4-2; J gene: TRBJ2-1
CDR3 protein: CASSLGGGINTEAFF; V gene: TRBV11-2; J gene: TRBJ1-1
CDR3 protein: CASSNQGQGAQPQHF; V gene: TRBV19; J gene: TRBJ1-5
CDR3 protein: CASSPGPLYEQYF; V gene: TRBV18; J gene: TRBJ2-7
CDR3 protein: CASSPPLGTGANVLTF; V gene: TRBV18; J gene: TRBJ2-6
CDR3 protein: CASSQAENTEAFF; V gene: TRBV18; J gene: TRBJ1-1
CDR3 protein: CASSYSGMDNSPLHF; V gene: TRBV6-5; J gene: TRBJ1-6
CDR3 protein: CASSAIKGSSNQPQHF; V gene: TRBV27; J gene: TRBJ1-5
CDR3 protein: CASSAGTGGDTEAFF; V gene: TRBV19; J gene: TRBJ1-1
CDR3 protein: CATSRDLTGGPSYEQYF; V gene: TRBV15; J gene: TRBJ2-7
CDR3 protein: CASSLRDGNTEAFF; V gene: TRBV5-1; J gene: TRBJ1-1
CDR3 protein: CASSRRDVETQYF; V gene: TRBV14; J gene: TRBJ2-5
CDR3 protein: CASSFGGTGNFYGYTF; V gene: TRBV5-4; J gene: TRBJ1-2
CDR3 protein: CASSSMHLAGAGTDTQYF; V gene: TRBV5-4; J gene: TRBJ2-3
CDR3 protein: CATSRELVSYNEQFF; V gene: TRBV15; J gene: TRBJ2-1
CDR3 protein: CASNPGGGDEQYF; V gene: TRBV19; J gene: TRBJ2-7
CDR3 protein: CASSLTGSNQPQHF; V gene: TRBV27; J gene: TRBJ1-5
CDR3 protein: CASTYREVRDGYTF; V gene: TRBV28; J gene: TRBJ1-2
CDR3 protein: CASRSDRLNNQPQHF; V gene: TRBV19; J gene: TRBJ1-5